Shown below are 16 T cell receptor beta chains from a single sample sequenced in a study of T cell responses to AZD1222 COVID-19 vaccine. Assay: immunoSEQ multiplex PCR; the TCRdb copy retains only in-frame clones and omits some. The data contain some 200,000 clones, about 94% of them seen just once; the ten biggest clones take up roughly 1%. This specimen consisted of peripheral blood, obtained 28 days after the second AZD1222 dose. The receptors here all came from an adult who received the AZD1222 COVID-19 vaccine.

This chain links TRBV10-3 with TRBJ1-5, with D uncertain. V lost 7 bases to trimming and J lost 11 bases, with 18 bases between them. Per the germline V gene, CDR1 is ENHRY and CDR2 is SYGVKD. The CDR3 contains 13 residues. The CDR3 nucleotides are TGTGCCATCAAGACCAGGTCCGATGGAACCCAGCATTTT. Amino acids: CAIKTRSDGTQHF.

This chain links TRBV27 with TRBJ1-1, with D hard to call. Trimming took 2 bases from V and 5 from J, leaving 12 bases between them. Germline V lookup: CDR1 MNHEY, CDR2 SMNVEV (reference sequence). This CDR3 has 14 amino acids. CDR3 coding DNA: TGTGCCAGCAGTTTAGGGCAGCGAGGGACTGAAGCTTTCTTT. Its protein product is CASSLGQRGTEAFF.

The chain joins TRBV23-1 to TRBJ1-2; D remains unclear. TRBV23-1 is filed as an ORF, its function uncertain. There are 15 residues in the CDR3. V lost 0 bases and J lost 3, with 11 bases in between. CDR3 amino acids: CASSQSVRADYGYTF. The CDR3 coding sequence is TGCGCCAGCAGTCAATCAGTAAGGGCGGACTATGGCTACACCTTC.

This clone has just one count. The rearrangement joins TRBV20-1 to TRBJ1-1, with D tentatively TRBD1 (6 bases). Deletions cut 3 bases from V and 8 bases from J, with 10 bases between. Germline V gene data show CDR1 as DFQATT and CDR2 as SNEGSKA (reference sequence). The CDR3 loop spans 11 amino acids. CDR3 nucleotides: TGCAGTGCTAGTCCGCAGGGGGAAGCTTTCTTT. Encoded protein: CSASPQGEAFF.

For the CDR3, the DNA is TGTGCCACCAGCAGAGAAAGGGGAGGTGTCGATACGCAGTATTTT. The encoded protein is CATSRERGGVDTQYF. The chain links TRBV15 to TRBJ2-3; D is possibly TRBD2 (6 bases). The CDR3 totals 15 residues. V shed 0 bases and J shed 6 bases, with 13 bases lying between them. Per the germline V gene, CDR1 is LNHNV and CDR2 is YYDKDF (reference sequence).

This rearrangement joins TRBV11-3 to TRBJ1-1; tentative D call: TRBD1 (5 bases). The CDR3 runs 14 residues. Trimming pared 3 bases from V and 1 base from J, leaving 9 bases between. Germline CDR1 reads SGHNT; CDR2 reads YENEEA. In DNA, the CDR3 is TGTGCCAGCAGCTTTTCAGGACAGAACACTGAAGCTTTCTTT. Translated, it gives CASSFSGQNTEAFF.

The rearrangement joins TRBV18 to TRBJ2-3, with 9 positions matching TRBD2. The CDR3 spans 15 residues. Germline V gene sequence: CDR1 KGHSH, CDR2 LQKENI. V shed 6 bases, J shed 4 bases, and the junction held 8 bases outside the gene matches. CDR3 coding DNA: TGTGCCAGCTCTCCTCGCGGGGGGGCGTCAGATACGCAGTATTTT. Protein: CASSPRGGASDTQYF. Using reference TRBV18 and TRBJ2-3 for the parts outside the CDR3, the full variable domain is NAGVMQNPRHLVRRRGQEARLRCSPMKGHSHVYWYRQLPEEGLKFMVYLQKENIIDESGMPKERFSAEFPKEGPSILRIQQVVRGDSAAYFCASSPRGGASDTQYFGPGTRLTVL.

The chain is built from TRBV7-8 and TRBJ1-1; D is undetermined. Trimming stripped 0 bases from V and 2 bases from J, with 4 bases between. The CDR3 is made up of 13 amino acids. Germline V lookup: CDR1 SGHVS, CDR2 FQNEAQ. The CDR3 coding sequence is TGTGCCAGCAGCTTAGCAGGTAACACTGAAGCTTTCTTT. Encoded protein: CASSLAGNTEAFF.

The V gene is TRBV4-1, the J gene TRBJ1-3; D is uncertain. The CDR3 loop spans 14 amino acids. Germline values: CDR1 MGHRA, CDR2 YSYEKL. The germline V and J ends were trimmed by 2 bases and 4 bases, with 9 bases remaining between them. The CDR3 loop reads CASSQRAAGNTIYF. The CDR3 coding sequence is TGCGCCAGCAGCCAACGGGCGGCCGGAAACACCATATATTTT.

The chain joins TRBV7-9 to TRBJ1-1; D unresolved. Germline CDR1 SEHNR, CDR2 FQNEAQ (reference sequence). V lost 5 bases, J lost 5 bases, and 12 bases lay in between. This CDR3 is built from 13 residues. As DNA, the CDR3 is TGTGCCAGCAGCCCCCGTATGAGAACTGAAGCTTTCTTT. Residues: CASSPRMRTEAFF.

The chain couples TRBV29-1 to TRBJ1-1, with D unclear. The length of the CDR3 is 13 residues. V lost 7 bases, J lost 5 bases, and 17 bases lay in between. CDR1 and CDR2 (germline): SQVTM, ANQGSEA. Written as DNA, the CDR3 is TGCAGCGCCGAGGTTGAAAGAGGAACTGAAGCTTTCTTT. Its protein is CSAEVERGTEAFF.

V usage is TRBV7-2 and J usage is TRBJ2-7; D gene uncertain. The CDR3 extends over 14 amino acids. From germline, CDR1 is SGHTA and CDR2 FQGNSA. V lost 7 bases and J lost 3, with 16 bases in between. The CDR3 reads CASNPSPGDYEQYF. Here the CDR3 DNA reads TGTGCCAGCAACCCCTCCCCAGGAGACTACGAGCAGTACTTC.

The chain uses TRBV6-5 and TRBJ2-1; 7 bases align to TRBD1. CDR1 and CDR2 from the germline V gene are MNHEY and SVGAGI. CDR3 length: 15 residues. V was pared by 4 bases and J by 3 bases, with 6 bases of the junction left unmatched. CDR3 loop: CASSLIQGRYNEQFF. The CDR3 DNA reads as TGTGCCAGCAGTTTAATACAGGGGCGCTACAATGAGCAGTTCTTC.

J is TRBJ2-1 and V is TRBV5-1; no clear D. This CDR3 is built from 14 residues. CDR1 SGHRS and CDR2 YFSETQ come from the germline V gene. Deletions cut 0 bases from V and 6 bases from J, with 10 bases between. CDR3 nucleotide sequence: TGCGCCAGCAGCTTGGGGGCGATGGGCAATGAGCAGTTCTTC. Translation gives CASSLGAMGNEQFF.

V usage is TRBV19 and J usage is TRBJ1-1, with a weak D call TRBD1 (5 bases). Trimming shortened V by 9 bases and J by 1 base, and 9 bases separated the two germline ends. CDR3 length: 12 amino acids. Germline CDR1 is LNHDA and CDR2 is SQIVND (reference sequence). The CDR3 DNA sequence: TGTGCCAGCTCCCAGGGGAACACTGAAGCTTTCTTT. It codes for CASSQGNTEAFF.

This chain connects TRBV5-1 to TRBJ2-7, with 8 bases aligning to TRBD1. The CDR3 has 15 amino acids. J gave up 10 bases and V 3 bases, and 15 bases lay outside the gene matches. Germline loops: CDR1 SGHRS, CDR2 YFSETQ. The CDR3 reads CASSSGQGAFPRQYF. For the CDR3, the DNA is TGCGCCAGCAGCTCAGGACAGGGCGCCTTTCCCAGACAGTACTTC.